A selection of T cell receptor beta chains follows, all from one sample in a study of CXCR3-negative and CXCR3-positive naive CD8 T cells. With the 5' RACE reads reprocessed, TCRdb shows one record per CDR3 protein and no DNA. The sample table sets out about 90,000 distinct CDR3 sequences. Specimen: naive CXCR3- CD8+ T cells from blood. Receptor source: a human donor in good health. Some clones in this sample may be carry-over from other donors' samples. The CDR3 runs from the conserved cysteine through the conserved F or W. Fields, in order: J gene, V gene, CDR3 protein.

TRBJ1-1,TRBV20-1,CSARQGLGTEAFF
TRBJ2-5,TRBV29-1,CSVDQGAKTQYF
TRBJ1-1,TRBV7-9,CASSSRQGEAFF
TRBJ2-3,TRBV28,CASSGPSVGVQGSADTQYF
TRBJ2-1,TRBV12-3/TRBV12-4,CASTLASYNEQFF
TRBJ2-3,TRBV6-5,CASSYLGGGKDTQYF
TRBJ2-2,TRBV29-1,CIVVARNTGELFF
TRBJ2-3,TRBV7-9,CASSNPLGRSPPSTDTQYF
TRBJ2-7,TRBV7-9,CASSFSPYEQYF
TRBJ2-5,TRBV6-5,CASSNPRQDKETQYF
TRBJ2-2,TRBV6-6,CASSPDTETGELFF
TRBJ2-7,TRBV20-1,CSTRDRGHEQYF
TRBJ1-3,TRBV4-1,CASSSQGYGNTIYF
TRBJ2-1,TRBV12-3/TRBV12-4,CASSTSTGTYKAYNEQFF
TRBJ1-2,TRBV12-3/TRBV12-4,CASSPGGSGYGYTF
TRBJ2-3,TRBV11-2,CASSLEAATDTQYF
TRBJ1-1,TRBV7-9,CASSDVGGRSTEAFF
TRBJ1-2,TRBV7-9,CASSLEPPYGYTF
TRBJ2-2,TRBV3-1,CASSQGLAGVELFF
TRBJ2-1,TRBV4-1,CASSQLAGGYNEQFF